This entry features one TCR beta chain sequence. This sample was included in a study of tumor-infiltrating lymphocytes in localized non-small cell lung cancer. The protocol was immunoSEQ multiplex PCR, while the TCRdb copy is restricted to in-frame clones and leaves out a portion. The sample holds 25,000 to 35,000 clones; roughly 88% are singletons and the top ten take roughly 2%. Sequenced sample: lung tumor tissue. The TCR comes from a human donor with non-small cell lung cancer.

CDR3 in amino acids: CASSQDGRDWPQHF. As DNA, the CDR3 is TGCGCCAGCAGCCAAGATGGTCGGGATTGGCCCCAGCATTTT. The rearrangement links TRBV4-3 to TRBJ1-5; no clear D gene. Germline CDR1 reads LGHNA; CDR2 reads YSLEER. The CDR3 runs to 14 residues. Deletions cut 0 bases from V and 9 bases from J, with 12 bases between.